This T cell receptor beta chain was documented in a study of breast tumors, draining lymph nodes, adjacent tissues. Study outcomes and limitations: Most tumor T cells seemingly derive from lymph node, then expand in tumor. The lymph node origin of tumor T cells was framed as consistent with a hypothesis, not demonstrated. Tumor repertoires ranked between lymph nodes and nontumor tissue in diversity, with V and J gene preferences.

Breast cancer patients provided tissue from their axillary draining lymph nodes. This clonotype has ten or more counts. The antigen is undetermined. MiXCR was run by TCRdb on the multiplex PCR reads, yielding one entry per CDR3 protein. The sample contains 90,000 to 120,000 distinct CDR3 sequences, less than 25% of which appear only once. The CDR3 spans 15 residues. The V gene's germline CDR1 is LGHNA and CDR2 YNFKEQ. V dropped 1 base and J dropped 10; count of bases not matched to a gene: 7. This chain connects TRBV4-2 to TRBJ1-4; 9 bases are shared with TRBD1. Material: axillary lymph node tissue. The sequence was collected from a female donor with breast cancer. Some clones in this sample may be carry-over from other donors' samples. The CDR3 here is CASSQVGKTGGKLFF. In nucleotides, the CDR3 is TGTGCCAGCAGCCAAGTGGGAAAGACAGGGGGAAAACTGTTTTTT.